This T cell receptor (beta chain) was sequenced in a study of vaccination and CD4 T cells after COVID-19. For the study at large: The post-COVID samples were taken a median approximately 100 days after diagnosis, anywhere from 35 to 161.

Time point meaning: late sampling 161 to 241 days after vaccination in a few convalescent patients. Treatment indicated: approximately 9-day PBMC culture with coronavirus spike peptide pools or control peptides (ViraFEST assay). Oncomine TCR Beta short-read sequencing was applied to DNA from cultured CD4+ T cells. TCRdb independently ran MiXCR on the PCR reads; one entry per CDR3 protein. The table records approximately 17,000 distinct CDR3 sequences, under 60% of them present only once. V dropped 7 bases and J dropped 7; count of bases not matched to a gene: 9. Per germline, CDR1 MNHNS and CDR2 SASEGT. The CDR3 totals 14 residues. In regard to this clonotype: Its antigen is unknown.

The sample consisted of CD4+ T cells from blood, cultured in vitro, taken about 7 months after SARS-CoV-2 vaccination. This clonotype was obtained from a human donor who had recovered from COVID-19. J is TRBJ1-5 and V is TRBV6-1; 8 bases line up with TRBD1. The CDR3 reads CASTEGQGAQPQHF. CDR3 in DNA: TGTGCCAGCACCGAAGGACAGGGAGCCCAGCCCCAGCATTTT.